This TCR beta chain was retrieved from a study of CD8 T cells in ankylosing spondylitis (dated by TCRdb to the late 2010s). Turning to the overall study: T cell receptor beta repertoires were profiled in healthy donors and ankylosing spondylitis patients so that disease-linked TCR variants could be found. The full study cohort was made up of approximately 24 ankylosing spondylitis patients and 108 healthy donors. Samples of peripheral blood were taken, and for ankylosing spondylitis patients, synovial fluid was collected as well.

The CDR3, from cysteine to phenylalanine, totals 17 residues. Only the CDR3 DNA stays, 51 bases, in frame from base 1. Relative to germline, V is 3 bases shorter and J is 1 base shorter, with 16 bases between their ends. Per the germline V gene, KGHSH is the CDR1 and LQKENI is the CDR2. With regard to this clonotype: The target of this receptor is not known. No base-level quality is on record; no much larger clone is a single base apart.

Sequencing took place on an Illumina HiSeq 2500. TCR beta libraries were prepared by quantitative 5'-RACE with molecular barcodes. As for how the authors treated the data: A new computational method, built on a probabilistic model of VDJ rearrangement, was used to identify disease-linked TCR variants. The public sequencing data were trimmed at Q25 with fastp and processed into clonotypes with MiXCR by TCRdb, which kept only in-frame beta chains. Each CDR3 protein appears once, grouped with its most common genes and DNA. None of the V and J calls come from the authors' own analysis; TCRdb made them. Across this sample there are about 240,000 distinct CDR3 sequences, with approximately 10% seen only once. The ten largest clones capture about 3% of the sample. Broader findings and caveats from the paper: Significant enrichment of the disease-linked clones was reported in matched synovial fluid samples from ankylosing spondylitis patients. In peripheral blood, the disease-linked clones were found at relatively low frequencies and had a CD8+ phenotype. Some motif variants were previously reported in synovial fluid and blood of reactive arthritis patients, suggesting common disease-initiation mechanisms. A TCR beta motif made up of several highly homologous amino acid variants appeared to be characteristic of blood from ankylosing spondylitis patients.

This receptor was identified in a male donor with ankylosing spondylitis or in good health (not recorded which). The sample taken for sequencing was blood, either unsorted or a sorted T cell fraction (not recorded which). The chain joins TRBV18 to TRBJ1-5, and the D gene may be TRBD1, 5 bases matching. The base sequence is TGTGCCAGCTCACCTGGGGAAGGGGTCCGGAGCAATCAGCCCCAGCATTTT. It is translated as CASSPGEGVRSNQPQHF. The entire variable domain, with the stretches around the CDR3 drawn from the reference TRBV18 and TRBJ1-5 proteins, is NAGVMQNPRHLVRRRGQEARLRCSPMKGHSHVYWYRQLPEEGLKFMVYLQKENIIDESGMPKERFSAEFPKEGPSILRIQQVVRGDSAAYFCASSPGEGVRSNQPQHFGDGTRLSIL.